The source of this TCR beta chain is a study of cytomegalovirus exposure and HLA in healthy donors. Study-wide findings and caveats: Across donors, sequencing depth was assumed by presence/absence analyses to be roughly uniform.

Comment on this clone: Its target is not known.

The germline gives CDR1 MNHNS, CDR2 SASEGT. This CDR3 is 12 amino acids long. The V end was cut by 2 bases, the J end by 5 bases, with 6 bases between. The primer mix had 60 Vbeta and 13 Jbeta primers. Using immunoSEQ multiplex PCR, the repertoire was profiled, and TCRdb retains in-frame clones only, with some absent. This sample yields roughly 150,000 clones, of which approximately 80% are seen a single time; 7% belongs to the top ten. The sequence was collected from a woman in her thirties or forties in good health and CMV-seropositive. The chain has TRBV6-1 and TRBJ1-1; unclear D gene. The sequenced sample consisted of PBMCs. CDR3 in amino acids: CASSEYWTEAFF. DNA of the CDR3: TGTGCCAGCAGTGAATACTGGACTGAAGCTTTCTTT.